Listed here are 9 T cell receptor beta chains from one sample, sequenced in a study of memory B cells and T cells in multiple sclerosis. CFSE-dim autoproliferating and CFSE-high non-proliferating T cells from unstimulated culture were sequenced separately. Replicate wells were pooled after more than 6 days of stimulus-free culture of 5x10^7 CFSE-labeled PBMCs. Sequencing used immunoSEQ multiplex PCR; TCRdb keeps in-frame clones, though not all of them. The sample holds 46,000 or so clones, almost 85% seen once. No antigen is known for these receptors. Sequenced: PBMCs from blood kept in culture. The receptors here all came from a human donor with multiple sclerosis.

The rearrangement uses TRBV7-6 and TRBJ2-2; 9 bases align to TRBD2. This CDR3 has 16 amino acids. V lost 1 base to trimming and J lost 1 base; unmatched junction nucleotides: 1. Germline V lookup: CDR1 SGHVS, CDR2 FNYEAQ. The CDR3 sequence: CASSLVLAGNTGELFF. CDR3 nucleotides: TGTGCCAGCAGCTTAGTACTAGCGGGGAACACCGGGGAGCTGTTTTTT.

To note about this clone: This sample also contains other DNA sequences that code for the same CDR3. CDR3 nucleotides: TGCAGCGTTGAGGGGGGGCGGGGAACAGATACGCAGTATTTT. Translation: CSVEGGRGTDTQYF. J is TRBJ2-3 and V is TRBV29-1, with D possibly TRBD2 on 7 matching bases. Germline-derived CDR1 and CDR2 are SQVTM and ANQGSEA. The CDR3 loop spans 14 amino acids. Trimming removed 3 bases from V and 3 bases from J, with 13 bases in between.

The CDR3 reads CASSPGTGYEQFF. The CDR3 DNA reads as TGCGCCAGCAGTCCCGGGACAGGGTATGAGCAGTTCTTC. The chain employs TRBV4-1 and TRBJ2-1; TRBD1 agrees at 9 bases. Germline-derived CDR1 and CDR2 are MGHRA and YSYEKL. The CDR3 covers 13 residues. V was pared by 6 bases and J by 8 bases, with 5 bases of the junction left unmatched.

The chain uses TRBV7-2 and TRBJ2-3; 7 positions match TRBD2. Germline CDR1 reads SGHTA; CDR2 reads FQGNSA. This CDR3 region has 16 residues. V lost 2 bases to trimming and J lost 7 bases; unmatched junction nucleotides: 12. CDR3 in amino acids: CASSLPGTTAGHTQYF. CDR3 nucleotide sequence: TGTGCCAGCAGCTTACCTGGGACTACTGCGGGACATACGCAGTATTTT.

The chain uses TRBV10-2 and TRBJ2-3; D is unresolved. There are 11 residues in the CDR3. Trimming removed 5 bases from V and 2 bases from J, with 2 bases in between. Per germline, CDR1 WSHSY and CDR2 SAAADI. The CDR3 sequence is CASSNTDTQYF. In nucleotides, the CDR3 is TGCGCCAGCAGTAACACAGATACGCAGTATTTT.

The chain uses TRBV6-5 and TRBJ2-5; no clear D. TRBJ2-7 matches the DNA end more closely, so the J call is doubtful. The CDR3 loop spans 11 amino acids. The germline gives CDR1 MNHEY, CDR2 SVGAGI. CDR3 sequence: CASKLDYEQYF. CDR3 sequence (DNA): TGTGCCAGCAAATTGGATTACGAGCAGTACTTC.

The J gene is TRBJ2-5, the V gene TRBV6-5; 12 bases fit TRBD1. CDR1 is MNHEY, CDR2 SVGAGI, per germline. This CDR3 comprises 15 residues. The junction had 12 bases not matched to a gene; V was cut back by 11 bases and J by 5 bases. This chain's CDR3 is CASKVRDRGLETQYF. CDR3 coding DNA: TGTGCCTCCAAGGTCCGGGACAGGGGGCTTGAGACCCAGTACTTC.

The sample holds a few counts of this clone. V gene TRBV28 combines with J gene TRBJ1-1; a weak D match, TRBD1 (5 bases). Germline V gives CDR1 MDHEN, CDR2 SYDVKM. The CDR3 is made up of 17 amino acids. The V and J ends lost 3 bases and 0 bases respectively, with 17 bases between them. DNA of the CDR3: TGTGCCAGCAGTTTGGCCCCCAGGGCAGGATTGAACACTGAAGCTTTCTTT. Amino acid sequence: CASSLAPRAGLNTEAFF.

This rearrangement joins TRBV5-1 to TRBJ1-1; D is unresolved. CDR1 and CDR2 from the germline V gene are SGHRS and YFSETQ. V was cut by 0 bases and J by 3 bases, with 9 bases left in between. CDR3 size: 14 residues. The DNA of the CDR3 is TGCGCCAGCAGCTTGGTCCCTTCCGACACTGAAGCTTTCTTT. Its protein product is CASSLVPSDTEAFF.